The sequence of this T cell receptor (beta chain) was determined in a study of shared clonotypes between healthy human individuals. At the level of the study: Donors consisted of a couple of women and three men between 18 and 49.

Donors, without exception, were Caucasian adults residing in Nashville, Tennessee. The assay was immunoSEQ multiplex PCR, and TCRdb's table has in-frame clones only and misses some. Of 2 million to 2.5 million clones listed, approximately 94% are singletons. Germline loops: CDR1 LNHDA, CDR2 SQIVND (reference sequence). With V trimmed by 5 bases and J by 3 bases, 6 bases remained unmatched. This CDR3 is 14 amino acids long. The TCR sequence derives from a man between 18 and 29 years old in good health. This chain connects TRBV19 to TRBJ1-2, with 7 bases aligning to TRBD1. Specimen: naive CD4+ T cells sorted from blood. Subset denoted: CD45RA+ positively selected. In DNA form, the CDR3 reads TGTGCCAGTAGTCCCGGGACAGAACACTATGGCTACACCTTC. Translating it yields CASSPGTEHYGYTF.